This T cell receptor beta chain was captured by sequencing in a study of spatial heterogeneity in lung cancer. Study-level background: Samples were obtained from some 72 donors, all untreated early-stage non-small cell lung cancer patients. Available PBMC from follow-up, collected a median of roughly two years after resection, underwent sequencing.

TCRdb processed the 5' RACE reads anew with MiXCR; each CDR3 protein has one entry. The sample holds about 33,000 distinct CDR3 sequences, about 10% seen once. This clonotype has at least ten counts. This CDR3 contains 15 residues. V dropped 4 bases and J dropped 2 bases, with 16 bases sitting between them. Per germline, CDR1 DFQATT and CDR2 SNEGSKA (reference sequence). The time point: blood at routine non-recurrence follow-up after resection. Unsorted whole RNA samples from tumor, nontumor lung or frozen PBMC were sequenced. The material sequenced was PBMCs, taken at follow-up. This clonotype was sampled from a female donor with early-stage non-small cell lung cancer. The genes are TRBV20-1 and TRBJ2-3, with D perhaps TRBD2 (5 bases). The CDR3 region has the DNA TGCAGTGCTACTTCACCTTGGAGGAACACAGATACGCAGTATTTT. This sequence encodes CSATSPWRNTDTQYF.